This record covers a single T cell receptor beta chain. The record originates from a study of cytomegalovirus exposure and HLA in healthy donors. V was clipped by 5 bases and J by 0 bases, with 14 bases between them. This CDR3 is 15 amino acids long. In germline, CDR1 is LGHNA, CDR2 YNFKEQ. The protocol was immunoSEQ multiplex PCR, while the TCRdb copy is restricted to in-frame clones and leaves out a portion. This table has 300,000 or so clones, around 90% appearing once. Material: PBMCs. This chain uses TRBV4-2 with TRBJ2-7, with D perhaps TRBD1 (6 bases). This receptor was identified in a man between 25 and 39 years old in good health and CMV-seronegative. The CDR3 coding sequence is TGTGCCAGCAGCTCCGGCGACAGGAGCTCCTACGAGCAGTACTTC. Translating it yields CASSSGDRSSYEQYF.